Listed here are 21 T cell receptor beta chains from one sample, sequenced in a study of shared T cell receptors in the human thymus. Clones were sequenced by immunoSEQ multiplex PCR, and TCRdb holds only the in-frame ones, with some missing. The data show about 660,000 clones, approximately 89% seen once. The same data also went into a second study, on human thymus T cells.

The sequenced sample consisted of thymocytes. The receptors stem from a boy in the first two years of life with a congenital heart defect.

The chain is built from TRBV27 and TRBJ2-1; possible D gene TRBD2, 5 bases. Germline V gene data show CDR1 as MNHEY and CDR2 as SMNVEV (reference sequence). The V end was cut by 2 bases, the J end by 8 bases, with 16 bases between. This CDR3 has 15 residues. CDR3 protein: CASSLQEGVEDEQFF. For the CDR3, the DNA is TGTGCCAGCAGTTTACAAGAGGGAGTGGAGGATGAGCAGTTCTTC.

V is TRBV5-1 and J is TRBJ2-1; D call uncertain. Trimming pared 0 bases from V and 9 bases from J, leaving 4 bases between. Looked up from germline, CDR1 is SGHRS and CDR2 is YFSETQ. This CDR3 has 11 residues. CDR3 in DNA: TGCGCCAGCAGCTTGGGTAGTGAGCAGTTCTTC. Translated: CASSLGSEQFF.

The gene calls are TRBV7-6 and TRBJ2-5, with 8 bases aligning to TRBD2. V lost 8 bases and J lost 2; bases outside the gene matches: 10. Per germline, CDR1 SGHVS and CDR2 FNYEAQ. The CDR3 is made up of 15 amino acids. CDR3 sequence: CASAPGGRNQETQYF. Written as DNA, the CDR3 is TGTGCCAGCGCCCCGGGAGGGCGGAATCAAGAGACCCAGTACTTC. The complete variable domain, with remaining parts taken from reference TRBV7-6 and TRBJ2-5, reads GAGVSQSPRYKVTKRGQDVALRCDPISGHVSLYWYRQALGQGPEFLTYFNYEAQQDKSGLPNDRFSAERPEGSISTLTIQRTEQRDSAMYRCASAPGGRNQETQYFGPGTRLLVL.

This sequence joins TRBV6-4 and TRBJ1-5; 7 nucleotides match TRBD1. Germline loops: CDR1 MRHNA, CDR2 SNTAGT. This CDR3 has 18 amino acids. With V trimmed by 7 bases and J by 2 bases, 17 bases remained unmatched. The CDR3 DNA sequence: TGTGCCAGCATAGACCCCGGGACAGTCCATTATGGCAATCAGCCCCAGCATTTT. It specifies CASIDPGTVHYGNQPQHF.

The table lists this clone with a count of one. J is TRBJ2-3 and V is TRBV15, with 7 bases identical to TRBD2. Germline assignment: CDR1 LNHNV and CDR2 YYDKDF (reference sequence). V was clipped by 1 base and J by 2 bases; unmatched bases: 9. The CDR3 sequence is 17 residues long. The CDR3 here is CATSRAGRGSSTDTQYF. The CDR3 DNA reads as TGTGCCACCAGCAGAGCTGGGCGCGGGAGTTCCACAGATACGCAGTATTTT.

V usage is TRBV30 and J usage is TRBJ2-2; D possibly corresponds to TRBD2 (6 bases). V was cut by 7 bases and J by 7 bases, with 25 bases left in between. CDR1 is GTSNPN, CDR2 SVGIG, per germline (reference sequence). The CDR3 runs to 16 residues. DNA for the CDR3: TGTGCCTCATACGAAAGGCGGGATAGATGGATCGGGGAGCTGTTTTTT. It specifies CASYERRDRWIGELFF.

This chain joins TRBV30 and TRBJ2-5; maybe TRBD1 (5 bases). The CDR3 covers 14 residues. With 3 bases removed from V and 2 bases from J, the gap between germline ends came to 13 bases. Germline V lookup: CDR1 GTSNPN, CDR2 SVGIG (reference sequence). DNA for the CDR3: TGTGCCTGGAGAACCGACAGTTATCAAGAGACCCAGTACTTC. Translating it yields CAWRTDSYQETQYF.

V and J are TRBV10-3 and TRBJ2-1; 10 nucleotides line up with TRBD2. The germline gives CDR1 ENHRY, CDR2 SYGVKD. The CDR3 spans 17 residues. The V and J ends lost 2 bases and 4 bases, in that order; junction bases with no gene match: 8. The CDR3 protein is CAISEHPTSGTYNEQFF. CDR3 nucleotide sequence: TGTGCCATCAGTGAGCACCCAACTAGCGGGACTTACAATGAGCAGTTCTTC.

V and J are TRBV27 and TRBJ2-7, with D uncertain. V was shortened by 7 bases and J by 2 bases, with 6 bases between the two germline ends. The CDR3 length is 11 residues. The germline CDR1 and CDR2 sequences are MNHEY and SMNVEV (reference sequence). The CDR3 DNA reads TGTGCCAGCACCCCAACCTACGAGCAGTACTTC. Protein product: CASTPTYEQYF.

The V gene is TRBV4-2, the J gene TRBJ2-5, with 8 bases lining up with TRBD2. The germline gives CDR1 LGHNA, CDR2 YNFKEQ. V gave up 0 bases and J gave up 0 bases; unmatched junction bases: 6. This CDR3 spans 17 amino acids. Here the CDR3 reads CASSQDRGGGHQETQYF. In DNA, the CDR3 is TGTGCCAGCAGCCAAGATAGGGGCGGGGGGCACCAAGAGACCCAGTACTTC.

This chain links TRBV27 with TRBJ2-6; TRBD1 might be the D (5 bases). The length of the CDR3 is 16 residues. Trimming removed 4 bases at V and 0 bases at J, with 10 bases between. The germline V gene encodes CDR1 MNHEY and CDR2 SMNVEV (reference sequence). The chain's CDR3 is CASSSRQISGANVLTF. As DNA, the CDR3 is TGTGCCAGCAGTTCCCGACAGATCTCTGGGGCCAACGTCCTGACTTTC. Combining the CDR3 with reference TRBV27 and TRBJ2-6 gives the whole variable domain EAQVTQNPRYLITVTGKKLTVTCSQNMNHEYMSWYRQDPGLGLRQIYYSMNVEVTDKGDVPEGYKVSRKEKRNFPLILESPSPNQTSLYFCASSSRQISGANVLTFGAGSRLTVL.

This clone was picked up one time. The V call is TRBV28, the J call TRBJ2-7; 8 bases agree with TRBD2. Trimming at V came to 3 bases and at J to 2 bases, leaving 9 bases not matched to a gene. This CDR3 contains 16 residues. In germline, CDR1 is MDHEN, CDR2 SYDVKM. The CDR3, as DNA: TGTGCCAGCAGTTTGAGGAAGCGGGGGCCGACCTACGAGCAGTACTTC. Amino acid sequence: CASSLRKRGPTYEQYF.

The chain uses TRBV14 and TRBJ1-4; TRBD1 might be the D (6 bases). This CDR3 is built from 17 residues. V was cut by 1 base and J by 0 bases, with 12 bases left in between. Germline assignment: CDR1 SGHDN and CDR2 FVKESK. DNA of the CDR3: TGTGCCAGCAGCCAAGGGGGGGAGGGGGCAACTAATGAAAAACTGTTTTTT. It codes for CASSQGGEGATNEKLFF.

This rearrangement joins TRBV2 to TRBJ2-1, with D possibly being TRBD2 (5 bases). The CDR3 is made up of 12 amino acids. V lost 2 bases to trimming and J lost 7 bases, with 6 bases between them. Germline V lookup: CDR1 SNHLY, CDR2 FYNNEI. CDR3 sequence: CASSEWENEQFF. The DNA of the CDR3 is TGTGCCAGCAGTGAATGGGAGAATGAGCAGTTCTTC.

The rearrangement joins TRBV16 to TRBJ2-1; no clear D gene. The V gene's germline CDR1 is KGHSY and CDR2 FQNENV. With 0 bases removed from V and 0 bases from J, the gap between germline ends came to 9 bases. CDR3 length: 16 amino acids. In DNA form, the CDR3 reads TGTGCCAGCAGCCAATCAGTCAGAAACTCCTACAATGAGCAGTTCTTC. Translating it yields CASSQSVRNSYNEQFF.

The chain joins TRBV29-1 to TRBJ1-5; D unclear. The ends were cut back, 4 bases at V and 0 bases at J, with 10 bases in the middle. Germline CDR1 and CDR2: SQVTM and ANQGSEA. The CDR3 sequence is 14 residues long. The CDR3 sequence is CSVVWGDSNQPQHF. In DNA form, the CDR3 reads TGCAGCGTTGTGTGGGGAGATAGCAATCAGCCCCAGCATTTT.

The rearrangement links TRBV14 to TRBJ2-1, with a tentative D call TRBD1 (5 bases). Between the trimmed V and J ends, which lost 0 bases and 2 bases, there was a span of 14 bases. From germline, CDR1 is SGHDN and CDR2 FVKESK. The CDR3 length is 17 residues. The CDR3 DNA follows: TGTGCCAGCAGCCAAGAACGGAAGGGGCAGGCCTACAATGAGCAGTTCTTC. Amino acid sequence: CASSQERKGQAYNEQFF. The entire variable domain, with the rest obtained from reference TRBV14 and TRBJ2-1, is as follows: EAGVTQFPSHSVIEKGQTVTLRCDPISGHDNLYWYRRVMGKEIKFLLHFVKESKQDESGMPNNRFLAERTGGTYSTLKVQPAELEDSGVYFCASSQERKGQAYNEQFFGPGTRLTVL.

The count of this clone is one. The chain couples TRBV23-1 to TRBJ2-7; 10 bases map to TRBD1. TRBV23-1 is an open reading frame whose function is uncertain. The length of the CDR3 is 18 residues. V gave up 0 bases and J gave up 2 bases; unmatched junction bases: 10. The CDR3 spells CASSQSEGGTGATYEQYF. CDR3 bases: TGCGCCAGCAGTCAATCGGAGGGCGGGACAGGGGCCACCTACGAGCAGTACTTC.

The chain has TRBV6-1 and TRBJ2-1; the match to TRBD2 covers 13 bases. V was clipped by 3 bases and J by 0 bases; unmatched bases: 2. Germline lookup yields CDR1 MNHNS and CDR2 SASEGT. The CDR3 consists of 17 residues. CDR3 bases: TGTGCCAGCAGTGATAGGACTAGCGGGAGCTCCTACAATGAGCAGTTCTTC. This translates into CASSDRTSGSSYNEQFF.

The CDR3 here is CASSPGASSYEQYF. CDR3 DNA: TGCGCCAGCAGCCCTGGGGCCTCCTCCTACGAGCAGTACTTC. The chain recombines TRBV4-1 with TRBJ2-7; TRBD1 might be the D (5 bases). In germline, CDR1 is MGHRA, CDR2 YSYEKL. This CDR3 is built from 14 residues. V dropped 4 bases and J dropped 0 bases, with 10 bases sitting between them.

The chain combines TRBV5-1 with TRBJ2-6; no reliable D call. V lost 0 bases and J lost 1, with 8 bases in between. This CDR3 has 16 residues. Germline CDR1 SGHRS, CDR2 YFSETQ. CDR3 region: CASSLVSGSGANVLTF. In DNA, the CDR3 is TGCGCCAGCAGCTTGGTTTCGGGTTCTGGGGCCAACGTCCTGACTTTC.